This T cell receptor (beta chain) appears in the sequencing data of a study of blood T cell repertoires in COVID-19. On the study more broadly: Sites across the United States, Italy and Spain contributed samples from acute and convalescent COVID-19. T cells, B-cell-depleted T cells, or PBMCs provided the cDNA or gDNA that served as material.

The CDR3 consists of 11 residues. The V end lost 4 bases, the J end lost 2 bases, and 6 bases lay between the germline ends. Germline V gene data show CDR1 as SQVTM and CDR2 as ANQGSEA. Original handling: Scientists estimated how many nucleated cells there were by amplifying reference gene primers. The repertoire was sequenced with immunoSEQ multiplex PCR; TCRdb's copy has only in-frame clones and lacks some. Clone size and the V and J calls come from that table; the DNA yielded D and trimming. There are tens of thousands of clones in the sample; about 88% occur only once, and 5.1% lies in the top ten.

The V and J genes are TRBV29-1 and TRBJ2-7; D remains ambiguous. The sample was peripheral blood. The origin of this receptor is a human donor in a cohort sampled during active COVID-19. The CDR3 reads CSVGTAYEQYF. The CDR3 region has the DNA TGCAGCGTTGGAACAGCCTACGAGCAGTACTTC.